This T cell receptor (beta chain) was profiled in a study of Tregs in tolerant kidney transplant recipients (dated by TCRdb to the late 2010s). General notes on the study: The study used TCRbeta sequencing to identify donor-specific regulatory T cells before combined kidney and bone marrow transplantation, then tracked those cells after transplant. TCRbeta repertoire sequencing was used in 3 healthy controls to compare several methods for expanding Tregs specific for an allogeneic donor. The paper's findings and limits, for the study overall: Expanding Tregs with activated donor B cells appeared to identify the most biologically relevant and donor-specific TCRbeta repertoire. The study was constrained by small patient numbers, and validation of the findings is required in larger populations and under other immunosuppression protocols. Biological reproducibility was not directly addressed, though technical replication error appeared minimal.

Genomic DNA was extracted from sorted cells with the QIAGEN DNeasy Blood and Tissue Kit for TCRbeta CDR3 sequencing. Through immunoSEQ, high-throughput TCRbeta CDR3 sequencing was done commercially, including PCR amplification with internal controls and bias correction. Per the original workflow: Unique productive TCRbeta sequences were defined by CDR3 nucleotide sequence when primers matched and otherwise by CDR3 amino acid sequence together with Vbeta and Jbeta genes. To correct sorting error, sequences shared between sorted populations at a frequency ratio of 2:1 or less were removed; the rest were assigned to the higher population. Sequences were defined as donor-reactive when expanded at least 5-fold in CFSE-low cells versus unstimulated cells and present at a frequency of at least 0.01% in CFSE-low cells. Jensen-Shannon divergence, calculated on the top 100 TCRbeta sequences ranked by frequency, was used to quantify repertoire divergence. For samples with multiple sequencing runs, sorting error was corrected separately for each run before the runs were pooled. The source is immuneACCESS, and TCRdb retained only in-frame sequences with V and J called. Part of the clones is not carried over; for the studies checked, unresolved V genes explain less than half of this, and the remainder is unexplained. The DNA was the basis for D and trimming; V, J and clone size are from that table. The sample has about 120,000 clones on record, about 91% of them singletons. The ten top clones hold roughly 0.63% of the sample.

Of note for this clone: This receptor's antigen is unknown. Base qualities are missing; no much larger clone stands one base away.

Unstimulated Tregs (CD4+CD25+CD127-), CD4+ non-Tregs (CD4+CD25-), CD4 and CD8 cells were FACS-sorted from thawed PBMCs. Healthy control blood came either as purchased buffy coats or from healthy volunteers. Healthy control blood was processed to PBMCs by Ficoll density gradient and cryopreserved, and patient PBMCs were collected before and after transplant. Sequences LGHNA (CDR1) and YNFKEQ (CDR2) are obtained from the germline V gene. After removal of 2 bases from V and 0 bases from J, the junction retains 2 bases not matched to a gene. The CDR3 holds 16 amino acids from the cysteine to the phenylalanine. The sequence is cut down to CDR3 DNA, 48 bases in frame from base 1.

Recombination connected TRBV4-2 to TRBJ2-1; 9 central bases correspond to TRBD1. The TCR sequence derives from a human donor in good health. Source material: CD4+ T cells from blood. The base sequence is TGTGCCAGCAGCCAAAGACAGGGGGGCTCCTACAATGAGCAGTTCTTC. It codes for CASSQRQGGSYNEQFF.